The 21 T cell receptor beta chains in this list originate from one sample, sequenced in a study of cytomegalovirus exposure and HLA in healthy donors. The primer mix had 60 Vbeta and 13 Jbeta primers. Measured with immunoSEQ multiplex PCR; TCRdb has only the in-frame clones, and not every one. The repertoire includes some 120,000 clones, less than 80% of them detected once, and about 2% sits in the top ten. Sequenced: PBMCs. The source of these receptors is a woman aged 25 to 39 in good health and CMV-seronegative.

The chain is built from TRBV27 and TRBJ2-1; weak D call: TRBD1 (7 bases). Germline CDR1 is MNHEY and CDR2 is SMNVEV (reference sequence). The V and J ends lost 4 bases and 1 base respectively, with 17 bases between them. This CDR3 is built from 17 residues. DNA for the CDR3: TGTGCCAGCAGTTCGATTCAGGGGGGTCTATCCTACAATGAGCAGTTCTTC. Translated, it gives CASSSIQGGLSYNEQFF.

This chain uses TRBV6-1 with TRBJ2-3; unclear D gene. There are 13 residues in the CDR3. The germline V gene encodes CDR1 MNHNS and CDR2 SASEGT. V lost 3 bases and J lost 0, with 4 bases in between. The CDR3 here is CASSDPSTDTQYF. In DNA, the CDR3 is TGTGCCAGCAGTGACCCAAGCACAGATACGCAGTATTTT.

CDR3 sequence reads: CASSQTWSEQFF. The DNA of the CDR3 is TGTGCCAGCAGCCAGACTTGGAGCGAGCAGTTCTTC. The J gene is TRBJ2-1, the V gene TRBV28; D remains unclear. The CDR3 is made up of 12 amino acids. CDR1 and CDR2 from the germline V gene are MDHEN and SYDVKM. The V and J ends lost 6 bases and 10 bases respectively, with 13 bases between them.

In this sample, this clone turned up a few times. The V and J genes are TRBV4-1 and TRBJ2-2; 9 nucleotides line up with TRBD2. The germline V gene has CDR1 MGHRA and CDR2 YSYEKL. V lost 1 base and J lost 7; bases outside the gene matches: 13. The CDR3 covers 18 residues. In DNA form, the CDR3 reads TGCGCCAGCAGCCAAGTACTAAGTAGCGGGAGATCTGGCGGGGAGCTGTTTTTT. Protein: CASSQVLSSGRSGGELFF.

The chain's CDR3 is CASSESIAGGGGTDTQYF. CDR3 nucleotide sequence: TGTGCCAGCAGTGAGTCTATAGCGGGAGGGGGAGGCACAGATACGCAGTATTTT. The chain carries TRBV25-1 and TRBJ2-3, with 11 nucleotides matching TRBD2. J was trimmed by 1 base and V by 3 bases; bases with no gene match: 9. The CDR3 contains 18 residues. Looked up from germline, CDR1 is MGHDK and CDR2 is SYGVNS.

The chain employs TRBV2 and TRBJ2-5; possible D gene TRBD1, 5 bases. This CDR3 region has 13 residues. Germline V gives CDR1 SNHLY, CDR2 FYNNEI. The ends were cut back, 4 bases at V and 4 bases at J, with 10 bases in the middle. The DNA of the CDR3 is TGTGCCAGCAGTGCGGCTAGGGGAGAGACCCAGTACTTC. Its translation: CASSAARGETQYF.

This clone was seen a handful of times. The V and J genes are TRBV2 and TRBJ2-1; 11 bases map to TRBD2. The V and J ends lost 7 bases and 5 bases, in that order; junction bases with no gene match: 7. Germline-derived CDR1 and CDR2 are SNHLY and FYNNEI. The length of the CDR3 is 15 residues. CDR3 sequence (DNA): TGTGCCAGCATTATCGGGACTAGCGGTCACAATGAGCAGTTCTTC. Residues: CASIIGTSGHNEQFF.

This clone showed up just a few times. J is TRBJ2-7 and V is TRBV6-1; 10 positions agree with TRBD2. This CDR3 is 15 amino acids long. Germline V gene data show CDR1 as MNHNS and CDR2 as SASEGT. The V and J ends lost 1 base and 4 bases, in that order; junction bases with no gene match: 4. Here the CDR3 DNA reads TGTGCCAGCAGTGAAGAAGCGGGAGGGCCGTACGAGCAGTACTTC. Translated: CASSEEAGGPYEQYF.

V and J are TRBV5-1 and TRBJ1-4, with TRBD1 matching over 9 bases. CDR1 is SGHRS and CDR2 is YFSETQ in the germline V gene. This CDR3 has 16 residues. The trim removed 4 bases at V and 0 bases at J, leaving 4 bases unmatched. The CDR3 DNA reads as TGCGCCAGCAGCATGGGACAGGGTGCAACTAATGAAAAACTGTTTTTT. Translated: CASSMGQGATNEKLFF.

The chain joins TRBV4-1 to TRBJ1-6, with D hard to call. There are 15 residues in the CDR3. Per the germline V gene, CDR1 is MGHRA and CDR2 is YSYEKL. Between the trimmed V and J ends, which lost 1 base and 9 bases, there was a span of 13 bases. CDR3 amino acids: CASSQGPNSGSPLHF. CDR3 bases: TGCGCCAGCAGCCAAGGTCCAAACAGCGGTTCACCCCTCCACTTT.

The chain is built from TRBV4-1 and TRBJ1-6; tentative D call: TRBD1 (6 bases). The V and J ends lost 8 bases and 9 bases respectively, with 20 bases between them. Germline values: CDR1 MGHRA, CDR2 YSYEKL. The CDR3 length is 15 residues. The CDR3 DNA reads TGCGCCAGCGCACCACGTTCAGGGGACATTTCACCCCTCCACTTT. Its protein product is CASAPRSGDISPLHF.

This clone occurred a few times. The chain has TRBV5-4 and TRBJ2-1; 7 bases are shared with TRBD2. CDR3 length: 16 amino acids. In germline, CDR1 is SGHNT, CDR2 YYREEE (reference sequence). V lost 0 bases to trimming and J lost 4 bases; unmatched junction nucleotides: 7. The CDR3 region has the DNA TGTGCCAGCAGCTTGGTGGGGGGGGACTTTTACAATGAGCAGTTCTTC. It encodes CASSLVGGDFYNEQFF.

Points on this clone: Relative to the germline gene, one junction end is altered; a read error may explain this. The gene calls are TRBV15 and TRBJ2-1; 7 nucleotides align to TRBD1. Germline CDR1 is LNHNV and CDR2 is YYDKDF (reference sequence). This CDR3 region has 15 residues. CDR3 in amino acids: CATSLFRDRHNEQFF. The CDR3 nucleotides are TGTGCCACCAGCCTTTTTAGGGACAGACACAATGAACAGTTCTTC.

This sequence joins TRBV15 and TRBJ2-1; no definite D call. Trimming took 2 bases from V and 5 from J, leaving 4 bases between them. The germline gives CDR1 LNHNV, CDR2 YYDKDF (reference sequence). CDR3 size: 12 residues. The CDR3 sequence: CATSRQNNEQFF. For the CDR3, the DNA is TGTGCCACCAGCAGACAAAACAATGAGCAGTTCTTC. The full variable domain, rest sourced from reference TRBV15 and TRBJ2-1, is DAMVIQNPRYQVTQFGKPVTLSCSQTLNHNVMYWYQQKSSQAPKLLFHYYDKDFNNEADTPDNFQSRRPNTSFCFLDIRSPGLGDTAMYLCATSRQNNEQFFGPGTRLTVL.

The rearrangement links TRBV10-1 to TRBJ2-3; the match to TRBD2 covers 10 bases. Trimming removed 6 bases from V and 5 bases from J; junction bases left unmatched: 2. The germline V gene encodes CDR1 WNHNN and CDR2 SYGVQD (reference sequence). This CDR3 region has 13 residues. The CDR3 nucleotides read TGCGCCAGCAGAGCGGGAGGGAAAGATACGCAGTATTTT. It translates to CASRAGGKDTQYF.

V gene TRBV6-5 combines with J gene TRBJ2-5; D might be TRBD2 (6 bases). V was cut by 4 bases and J by 5 bases, with 14 bases left in between. The CDR3 is 14 amino acids. Germline V CDR1 and CDR2: MNHEY, SVGAGI. CDR3 loop: CASSLKGRGETQYF. The CDR3 DNA sequence: TGTGCCAGCAGTTTGAAGGGCCGGGGGGAGACCCAGTACTTC.

The chain is built from TRBV10-3 and TRBJ1-2; D remains ambiguous. CDR1 is ENHRY and CDR2 is SYGVKD in the germline V gene. The CDR3 contains 14 residues. V was cut by 2 bases and J by 0 bases, with 7 bases left in between. The CDR3 loop is CAISETGTNYGYTF. CDR3 DNA sequence: TGTGCCATCAGTGAGACGGGAACTAACTATGGCTACACCTTC.

The chain recombines TRBV30 with TRBJ1-6; the match to TRBD1 covers 7 bases. The length of the CDR3 is 13 residues. Trimming cost V 5 bases and J 7 bases; bases outside gene matches: 5. Germline lookup yields CDR1 GTSNPN and CDR2 SVGIG (reference sequence). The chain's CDR3 is CAWEGRGNSPLHF. The CDR3 DNA is TGTGCCTGGGAAGGCAGGGGGAATTCACCCCTCCACTTT. Variable domain in full (rest from reference TRBV30 and TRBJ1-6): SQTIHQWPATLVQPVGSPLSLECTVEGTSNPNLYWYRQAAGRGLQLLFYSVGIGQISSEVPQNLSASRPQDRQFILSSKKLLLSDSGFYLCAWEGRGNSPLHFGNGTRLTVT.

V gene TRBV30 combines with J gene TRBJ2-7; TRBD2 matches at 10 bases. The CDR3 sequence is 13 residues long. Trimming took 4 bases from V and 6 from J; bases not matched to a gene: 6. Germline values: CDR1 GTSNPN, CDR2 SVGIG (reference sequence). The CDR3 loop is CAWNQREGPEQYF. Written as DNA, the CDR3 is TGTGCCTGGAACCAGCGGGAGGGCCCCGAGCAGTACTTC.

Only a few counts were recorded for this clone. This chain uses TRBV9 with TRBJ1-4; tentative D call: TRBD1 (6 bases). The CDR3 is 16 residues long. Trimming removed 2 bases from V and 5 bases from J, with 16 bases in between. Germline assignment: CDR1 SGDLS and CDR2 YYNGEE. CDR3 in DNA: TGTGCCAGCAGCGTGGGGACCGGGACATCGAATGAAAAACTGTTTTTT. This gives the protein CASSVGTGTSNEKLFF.

Comments on this clone: Germline and junction disagree at one end, which may indicate a read error. Distinct nucleotide sequences in the sample also encode this CDR3. V usage is TRBV7-9 and J usage is TRBJ2-2, with TRBD1 matching 8 bases. Germline CDR1 SEHNR, CDR2 FQNEAQ (reference sequence). The CDR3 consists of 14 residues. For the CDR3, the DNA is TGTGCGAGCAGCGAACAGGGGGGCACCGGGGAGCTGTTTTTT. This encodes CASSEQGGTGELFF.